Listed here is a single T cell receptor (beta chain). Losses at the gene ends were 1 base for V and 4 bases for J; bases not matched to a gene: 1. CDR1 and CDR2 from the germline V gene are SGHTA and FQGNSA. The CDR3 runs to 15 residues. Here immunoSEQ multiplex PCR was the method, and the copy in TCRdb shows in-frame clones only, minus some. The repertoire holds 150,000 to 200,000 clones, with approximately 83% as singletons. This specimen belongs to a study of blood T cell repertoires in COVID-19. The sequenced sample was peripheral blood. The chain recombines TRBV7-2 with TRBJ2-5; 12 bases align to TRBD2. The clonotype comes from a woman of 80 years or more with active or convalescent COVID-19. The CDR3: CASSLGLAGAETQYF. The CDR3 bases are TGTGCCAGCAGCTTAGGACTAGCGGGGGCAGAGACCCAGTACTTC.